The rows below give T cell receptor beta chains drawn from one sample of a study of T cell repertoires in cytomegalovirus infection. Via MiXCR, TCRdb re-called the reads, giving one row per CDR3 protein. This table holds about 52,000 distinct CDR3 sequences, roughly 21% found once. The antigens for these receptors are not known. The sample consisted of CD8+ T cells from cultured PBMCs, taken from culture after CMV antigen stimulation. The receptor set was obtained from a human donor in good health (CMV status not recorded). Some clones in this sample may be carry-over from other donors' samples. Each CDR3 is given with its conserved first and last residue. The order of the fields is V gene, D gene, clone size, J gene, CDR3 protein, CDR3 DNA. A D gene is named only where the DNA matches it firmly. The size entry is marked missing in some rows and otherwise reads once, few, many or a size class.

TRBV7-2	TRBD2	-	TRBJ2-7	CASSRGLAGGEQYF	TGTGCCAGCAGCCGCGGACTAGCGGGGGGTGAGCAGTACTTC
TRBV7-6	TRBD2	-	TRBJ2-2	CASSFSLAGSTGELFF	TGTGCCAGCAGCTTCTCATTAGCGGGGAGTACCGGGGAGCTGTTTTTT
TRBV6-2/TRBV6-3	-	-	TRBJ2-7	CASTVRDEQYF	TGTGCCAGCACCGTCAGGGACGAGCAGTACTTC
TRBV19	TRBD1	-	TRBJ1-5	CASRPTGSVSNQPQHF	TGTGCCAGTAGACCGACAGGGTCCGTTAGCAATCAGCCCCAGCATTTT
TRBV15	-	few	TRBJ1-4	CATSRDSSRGFWEKLFF	TGTGCCACCAGCAGAGATAGTAGCAGGGGATTTTGGGAAAAACTGTTTTTT
TRBV2	-	-	TRBJ2-1	CASSEREPEQFF	TGTGCCAGCAGTGAGAGAGAACCCGAGCAGTTCTTC
TRBV7-2	-	many	TRBJ1-5	CASSFLWGAQPQHF	-
TRBV19	-	few	TRBJ2-7	CASSIGAQQYF	TGTGCCAGTAGTATCGGGGCCCAGCAGTACTTC
TRBV6-1	-	few	TRBJ2-6	CASSEKRAPSPGANVLTF	TGTGCCAGCAGTGAAAAAAGGGCTCCATCCCCTGGGGCCAACGTCCTGACTTTC
TRBV12-3/TRBV12-4	-	few	TRBJ1-1	CASSLMGTEAFF	TGTGCCAGCAGTTTGATGGGCACTGAAGCTTTCTTT
TRBV29-1	-	-	TRBJ2-7	CSVEVVEGAYEQYF	TGCAGCGTTGAAGTAGTGGAGGGGGCCTACGAGCAGTACTTC
TRBV7-2	-	few	TRBJ1-6	CASSFRQSAPLHF	TGTGCCAGCAGCTTCAGACAGTCGGCTCCCCTCCACTTT
TRBV20-1	-	-	TRBJ1-2	CSATTQGEGYGYTF	TGCAGTGCTACAACACAGGGAGAGGGCTATGGCTACACCTTC
TRBV6-1	TRBD1	-	TRBJ2-2	CASSETKWDRGSAGELFF	TGTGCCAGCAGTGAAACTAAGTGGGACAGGGGTTCGGCCGGGGAGCTGTTTTTT
TRBV29-1	-	-	TRBJ1-1	CSVEGDTEAFF	TGCAGCGTCGAAGGGGACACTGAAGCTTTCTTT
TRBV7-2	-	-	TRBJ2-7	CASSFPTGISEQYF	TGTGCCAGCAGCTTTCCGACAGGAATATCCGAGCAGTACTTC
TRBV25-1	-	-	TRBJ1-2	CASSYQGIFGYTF	TGTGCCAGCAGTTACCAGGGTATCTTTGGCTACACCTTC
TRBV29-1	-	few	TRBJ1-1	CSVEWGASEAFF	TGCAGCGTTGAGTGGGGGGCCTCGGAAGCTTTCTTT
TRBV7-6	-	-	TRBJ1-1	CASSLAGMSGTEAFF	TGTGCCAGCAGCTTAGCCGGGATGTCGGGGACTGAAGCTTTCTTT
TRBV7-6	-	-	TRBJ1-2	CASSLVMGPGNYGYTF	TGTGCCAGCAGCTTAGTTATGGGCCCCGGGAACTATGGCTACACCTTC
TRBV6-1	-	-	TRBJ2-7	CASTPVRGTYEQYF	TGTGCCAGCACGCCTGTCAGGGGAACCTACGAGCAGTACTTC
TRBV28	TRBD2	-	TRBJ2-7	CASDGEGLGPTYYEQYF	TGTGCCAGCGATGGGGAGGGATTGGGCCCCACTTACTACGAGCAGTACTTC
TRBV11-2	-	-	TRBJ2-7	CASSFMTDLYEQYF	TGTGCCAGCAGCTTCATGACAGACCTTTACGAGCAGTACTTC
TRBV6-2/TRBV6-3	-	few	TRBJ1-1	CASIFPGAPNTEAFF	TGTGCCAGCATCTTCCCCGGGGCTCCGAACACTGAAGCTTTCTTT
TRBV11-2	-	many	TRBJ1-1	CASSPHRGGTEAFF	TGTGCCAGCAGCCCGCATCGTGGTGGCACTGAAGCTTTCTTT
TRBV4-3	-	few	TRBJ2-5	CASSQDLAQETQYF	TGCGCCAGCAGCCAAGATCTTGCCCAAGAGACCCAGTACTTC
TRBV15	TRBD1	-	TRBJ2-7	CATSRTRDRGGEQYF	TGTGCCACCAGCAGAACTCGGGACAGGGGTGGGGAGCAGTACTTC
TRBV11-2	-	few	TRBJ2-2	CASSADGANTGELFF	TGTGCCAGCAGCGCAGACGGCGCGAACACCGGGGAGCTGTTTTTT
TRBV4-2	TRBD1	few	TRBJ1-1	CASSQPGQGQNTEAFF	TGTGCCAGCAGCCAACCGGGACAGGGTCAGAACACTGAAGCTTTCTTT
TRBV20-1	-	-	TRBJ1-1	CSANPLQNTEAFF	TGCAGTGCTAACCCCCTGCAGAACACTGAAGCTTTCTTT
TRBV4-2	TRBD1	few	TRBJ2-7	CASSQAVGRDRGSGEQYF	TGTGCCAGCAGCCAAGCGGTGGGTCGGGACAGGGGGTCCGGCGAGCAGTACTTC
TRBV7-6	TRBD2	-	TRBJ2-5	CASSPGDQRGESPAETQYF	TGTGCTAGCAGCCCGGGCGACCAGCGGGGGGAATCACCCGCCGAGACCCAGTACTTC
TRBV5-6	-	-	TRBJ2-1	CASSLRQSYNEQFF	TGTGCCAGCAGCTTGCGCCAGTCCTACAATGAGCAGTTCTTC
TRBV7-9	TRBD1	-	TRBJ2-5	CASSGGQGARETQYF	TGTGCCAGCAGCGGCGGGCAGGGGGCACGTGAGACCCAGTACTTC
TRBV2	TRBD1	many	TRBJ1-4	CASSGDRKSATNEKLFF	TGTGCCAGCAGTGGGGACAGGAAATCTGCAACTAATGAAAAACTGTTTTTT
TRBV6-2/TRBV6-3	TRBD1	few	TRBJ1-1	CASREGQGFEAFF	TGTGCCAGCAGGGAGGGACAGGGATTCGAAGCTTTCTTT
TRBV6-2/TRBV6-3	-	-	TRBJ1-1	CASSYPLLTEAFF	TGTGCCAGCAGTTACCCCCTCCTGACTGAAGCTTTCTTT
TRBV28	TRBD2	-	TRBJ2-3	CASSPERLAGEADTQYF	TGTGCCAGCAGTCCGGAGCGACTAGCGGGGGAGGCAGATACGCAGTATTTT
TRBV6-2/TRBV6-3	-	-	TRBJ2-1	CASSYSRGSSYNEQFF	TGTGCCAGCAGTTACTCACGGGGGAGCTCCTACAATGAGCAGTTCTTC
TRBV7-2	-	-	TRBJ1-2	CASSPYRDLYGYTF	TGTGCCAGCAGCCCGTACAGGGATCTCTATGGCTACACCTTC
TRBV7-9	-	-	TRBJ1-1	CASSFGTTEAFF	TGTGCCAGCAGCTTTGGGACCACTGAAGCTTTCTTT
TRBV7-2	TRBD1	-	TRBJ1-1	CASSVRQGYTAFF	TGTGCCAGCAGCGTAAGACAGGGCTATACAGCTTTCTTT
TRBV7-2	-	many	TRBJ1-5	CASSLNQVQPQHF	TGTGCCAGCAGCTTAAATCAGGTCCAGCCCCAGCATTTT
TRBV10-3	TRBD2	-	TRBJ2-1	CAIPKGLAGDLIF	TGTGCCATCCCCAAAGGACTAGCGGGGGATTTAATCTTC
TRBV7-2	TRBD2	few	TRBJ2-3	CASSLWGLAGGSASTDTQYF	TGTGCCAGCAGCTTATGGGGACTAGCGGGGGGATCGGCTAGCACAGATACGCAGTATTTT
TRBV10-1	-	-	TRBJ2-3	CASSILASTDTQYF	TGCGCCAGCAGTATACTAGCTAGCACAGATACGCAGTATTTT
TRBV7-2	-	-	TRBJ2-7	CASSLEPGWTYEQYF	TGTGCCAGCAGCTTAGAACCGGGTTGGACCTACGAGCAGTACTTC